These 11 T cell receptor beta chains share one sample of origin, sequenced in a study of a mutant IDH1 vaccine in newly diagnosed glioma (dated by TCRdb to the early 2020s). Their target antigens are unknown. Libraries came from the immunoSEQ multiplex PCR assay. As stored in TCRdb, this immuneACCESS dataset retains in-frame rearrangements with V and J assigned. A fraction of the clones does not appear; measured against another copy, unresolved V genes explain less than half of the discrepancy, and the remainder lacks a known reason. Present in this sample are over 40,000 clones, approximately 92% of which were seen just once. Approximately 1.5% of the sample goes to the ten largest clones. Read against the paper, the sample's time point label means: week 35, safety follow-up. Every vaccine dose consisted of 300 ug of a 20-mer mutant IDH1 peptide in Montanide, administered subcutaneously together with topical imiquimod.

This material consisted of PBMCs, taken from a glioma patient whose treatment included an IDH1 peptide vaccine. These receptors originate from a middle-aged man with glioma.

The genes are TRBV5-4 and TRBJ2-3, with D uncertain. From germline, CDR1 is SGHNT and CDR2 YYREEE (reference sequence). The CDR3 runs 12 residues. Trimming took off 4 bases at V and 4 bases at J, with 7 bases between the two ends. The CDR3 loop reads CASSRVSDTQYF. The CDR3 DNA reads as TGTGCCAGCAGCCGGGTCTCAGATACGCAGTATTTT.

In this sample, this clone turned up once. The chain is built from TRBV2 and TRBJ2-2, with TRBD2 matching 13 bases. Germline lookup yields CDR1 SNHLY and CDR2 FYNNEI. J was trimmed by 8 bases and V by 11 bases; bases with no gene match: 11. CDR3 length equals 15 residues. The chain's CDR3 is CAGRGLAGKAGELFF. Here the CDR3 DNA reads TGTGCCGGAAGGGGACTAGCGGGGAAAGCGGGGGAGCTGTTTTTT. The variable domain in full, completed from reference TRBV2 and TRBJ2-2, reads EPEVTQTPSHQVTQMGQEVILRCVPISNHLYFYWYRQILGQKVEFLVSFYNNEISEKSEIFDDQFSVERPDGSNFTLKIRSTKLEDSAMYFCAGRGLAGKAGELFFGEGSRLTVL.

As DNA, the CDR3 is TGTGCCAGCAGCTTAGACAGGTATAGCTCCTACGAGCAGTACGTC. Translating gives CASSLDRYSSYEQYV. The chain uses TRBV7-2 and TRBJ2-7; maybe TRBD1 (5 bases). V was cut by 1 base and J by 0 bases, with 10 bases left in between. The CDR3 runs 15 residues. Germline CDR1 reads SGHTA; CDR2 reads FQGNSA.

This chain links TRBV7-9 with TRBJ2-1; 7 nucleotides agree with TRBD1. V lost 2 bases and J lost 8; bases outside the gene matches: 9. Germline CDR1 and CDR2: SEHNR and FQNEAQ (reference sequence). This CDR3 has 15 amino acids. The CDR3 DNA follows: TGTGCCAGCAGCTTAAGGGGCAGGGGGATGGATGAGCAGTTCTTC. Amino acid sequence: CASSLRGRGMDEQFF.

This rearrangement joins TRBV30 to TRBJ2-3; either TRBD1 or TRBD2 may supply D (6 bases each). V lost 2 bases and J lost 0, with 18 bases in between. Germline V gene data show CDR1 as GTSNPN and CDR2 as SVGIG (reference sequence). There are 17 residues in the CDR3. The CDR3 DNA reads TGTGCCTGGAGTTCATTAGGGGGGACTGGAAGCACAGATACGCAGTATTTT. Its protein product is CAWSSLGGTGSTDTQYF.

This clone was found once. The chain has TRBV19 and TRBJ2-7; D ambiguous. The CDR3 covers 14 residues. The V and J ends lost 3 bases and 0 bases respectively, with 9 bases between them. Germline V gene data show CDR1 as LNHDA and CDR2 as SQIVND (reference sequence). For the CDR3, the DNA is TGTGCCAGTAGTATTCGGTGGCCCTCCTACGAGCAGTACTTC. Its translation: CASSIRWPSYEQYF.

The gene calls are TRBV18 and TRBJ1-4; 7 bases match TRBD1. Germline CDR1 is KGHSH and CDR2 is LQKENI. CDR3 length: 15 residues. Trimming took 2 bases from V and 8 from J; bases not matched to a gene: 8. CDR3 in amino acids: CASSPDRQGGEKLFF. The CDR3 nucleotides read TGTGCCAGCTCACCAGACCGACAGGGTGGAGAAAAACTGTTTTTT.

The CDR3: CASSYYDGQETQYF. Written as DNA, the CDR3 is TGTGCCAGCAGTTATTACGACGGACAAGAGACCCAGTACTTC. V is TRBV6-5 and J is TRBJ2-5; the D is unclear. CDR3 length: 14 amino acids. Germline loops: CDR1 MNHEY, CDR2 SVGAGI. Trimming took off 3 bases at V and 2 bases at J, with 10 bases between the two ends.

This chain joins TRBV15 and TRBJ2-5, with 12 bases that match TRBD2. CDR1 is LNHNV and CDR2 is YYDKDF in the germline V gene (reference sequence). With 0 bases clipped from V and 3 bases from J, the junction kept 8 bases outside the gene matches. The CDR3 totals 18 residues. CDR3 loop: CATSRDFRTSGKEETQYF. The CDR3 DNA sequence: TGTGCCACCAGCAGAGATTTCAGGACTAGCGGGAAGGAAGAGACCCAGTACTTC.

J is TRBJ1-2 and V is TRBV28; 7 positions agree with TRBD1. J lost 4 bases, V lost 7 bases, and 9 bases had no gene match. The CDR3 is 14 amino acids. Germline V gene data show CDR1 as MDHEN and CDR2 as SYDVKM. The CDR3 loop reads CASILQGSSYGYTF. In DNA, the CDR3 is TGTGCCAGCATCCTACAGGGGTCCTCCTATGGCTACACCTTC.

CDR3 sequence reads: CASSGRGRVGNTIYF. CDR3 coding DNA: TGTGCCAGCAGCGGTAGGGGGCGGGTTGGAAACACCATATATTTT. V is TRBV7-9 and J is TRBJ1-3; 7 nucleotides line up with TRBD1. CDR3 length: 15 residues. The V and J ends lost 5 bases and 3 bases, in that order; junction bases with no gene match: 7. CDR1 and CDR2 from the germline V gene are SEHNR and FQNEAQ (reference sequence). Using reference TRBV7-9 and TRBJ1-3 for the parts outside the CDR3, the full variable domain is DTGVSQNPRHKITKRGQNVTFRCDPISEHNRLYWYRQTLGQGPEFLTYFQNEAQLEKSRLLSDRFSAERPKGSFSTLEIQRTEQGDSAMYLCASSGRGRVGNTIYFGEGSWLTVV.